Included here is one T cell receptor beta chain sequence, with context. This receptor's antigen is unknown. No qualities accompany the bases; no much larger clone lies one base away. Collaborating institutions collected whole blood in K2EDTA tubes following their own protocols. For TCRbeta analysis, collaborator samples were shipped as frozen whole blood, as isolated PBMCs, or as DNA extracted from either sample type. TCRbeta CDR3 regions were amplified from genomic DNA by means of the immunoSEQ Assay, a bias-controlled multiplex PCR. Per the original workflow: The number of nucleated cells in each sample was estimated by amplification of reference gene primers within the assay. Sequence reads were collapsed and filtered to measure the absolute abundance of every unique TCRbeta CDR3 rearrangement. For each sample, productive Simpson clonality was calculated as the square root of Simpson's diversity index across productive rearrangements. Held by TCRdb, this immuneACCESS table contains in-frame sequences only and omits some clones. Under half of the omission traces to an unresolved V gene where checked; the cause of the rest is unknown. V, J and clone size are taken as reported in that table, and D and trimming were inferred from the DNA itself. A total of 120,000 or so clones appear in this sample, 88% of them only once. The ten most abundant clones make up around 3.2% of the sample.

The data stem from a study of blood T cell repertoires in COVID-19 (TCRdb year 2020). At the level of the whole study: Samples covering the acute and convalescent phases of COVID-19 were provided by collaborators in the United States, Italy and Spain. Samples were obtained from the ongoing ImmuneRACE study (first 160 participants) and from about 1,300 subjects provided by 6 global collaborators. The prospective study material was composed of cDNA or gDNA derived from T cells, B-cell-depleted T cells, or PBMCs. A de-identified subject ID, COVID-19 status, age in years and sex were almost always included in the sample metadata. The dataset comprised deeply sampled blood TCRbeta repertoires from subjects exposed to, actively infected with, or recovered from COVID-19. Where HLA class I and class II types were available, the types were taken from metadata supplied by the sample provider, not from assay-based typing. A freely available public database, intended as a resource for researchers studying the immune response to SARS-CoV-2, is where the repertoires were released. The research as a whole found: How much clinical and demographic metadata was included differed by source and by participant, and the metadata was provided uncurated.

Trimming takes 1 base off V and 0 bases off J; junction bases not matched to a gene: 9. For CDR1 and CDR2, the germline V gene (reference sequence) lists SEHNR and FQNEAQ. Including cysteine and phenylalanine, the CDR3 has 18 amino acids. CDR3 DNA is the only sequence kept; it has 54 bases, read in frame from the first base. Sequenced input: peripheral blood. The source of this sequence is a woman aged 50 to 65 with acute or convalescent COVID-19. The chain is made from TRBV7-9 and TRBJ2-7; 10 bases in between match TRBD2. The CDR3 region reads CASSLGLAGATSSYEQYF. The DNA sequence is TGTGCCAGCAGCTTAGGGCTAGCGGGAGCCACCAGCTCCTACGAGCAGTACTTC.